The source of this T cell receptor beta chain is a study of blood T cell repertoires in COVID-19. Only in-frame clones appear in the TCRdb table, and some are missing; sequencing was by immunoSEQ multiplex PCR. This sample carries under 200,000 clones, roughly 82% of them seen once, and the ten largest clones take roughly 5.2%. With respect to this clone: Other DNA sequences in this specimen translate into the identical CDR3.

Germline loops: CDR1 DFQATT, CDR2 SNEGSKA (reference sequence). The CDR3 runs 11 residues. Trimming removed 5 bases at V and 5 bases at J, with 6 bases between. Sequenced input: PBMCs or T cells enriched from blood (not recorded which). J is TRBJ2-2 and V is TRBV20-1; D ambiguous. This clonotype was sampled from a woman aged 60-70 years with acute COVID-19. The chain's CDR3 is CSAPRTGELFF. The CDR3, as DNA: TGCAGTGCTCCTAGGACCGGGGAGCTGTTTTTT.